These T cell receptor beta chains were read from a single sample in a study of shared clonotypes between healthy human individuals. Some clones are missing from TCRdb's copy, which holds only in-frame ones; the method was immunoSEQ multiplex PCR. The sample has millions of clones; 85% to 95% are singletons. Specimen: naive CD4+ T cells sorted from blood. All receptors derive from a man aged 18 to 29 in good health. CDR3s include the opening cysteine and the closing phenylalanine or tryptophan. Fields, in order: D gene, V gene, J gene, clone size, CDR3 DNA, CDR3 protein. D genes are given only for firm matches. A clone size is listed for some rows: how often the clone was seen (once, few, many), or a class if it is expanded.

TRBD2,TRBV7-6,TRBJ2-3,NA,TGTGCCAGCAGTTTGACTAGCGGGAGGGTGGATACGCAGTATTTT,CASSLTSGRVDTQYF
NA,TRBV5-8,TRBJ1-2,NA,TGTGCCAGCAGCTTGGCCCGGGGGCGCGATGGCTACACCTTC,CASSLARGRDGYTF
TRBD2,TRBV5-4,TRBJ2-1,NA,TGTGCCAGCAGCTCTCCGGGACTAGCGGGAGCCGCCACCTACAATGAGCAGTTCTTC,CASSSPGLAGAATYNEQFF
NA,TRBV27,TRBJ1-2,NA,TGTGCCAGCACGGACAAGGGCACCTTC,CASTDKGTF
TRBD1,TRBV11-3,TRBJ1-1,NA,TGTGCCAGCAGTCTACAGGGGTTGAACACTGAAGCTTTCTTT,CASSLQGLNTEAFF
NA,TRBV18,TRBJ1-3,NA,TGTGCCAGCTCACCAACTCAGGAGAGCTCTGGAAACACCATATATTTT,CASSPTQESSGNTIYF
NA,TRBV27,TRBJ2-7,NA,TGTGCCAGCAGTTCCCCCGGAATCGGAAACGAGCAGTACTTC,CASSSPGIGNEQYF
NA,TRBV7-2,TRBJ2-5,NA,TGTGCCAGCAGCTTAGGGACAGCATTACAAGAGACCCAGTACTTC,CASSLGTALQETQYF
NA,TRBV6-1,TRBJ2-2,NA,TGTGCCAGCAGCCCGGAGTACACCGGGGAGCTGTTTTTT,CASSPEYTGELFF
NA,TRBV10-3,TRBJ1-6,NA,TGTGCCATCAGTGGAGGGGGGGGCCGGGTGAATTCACCCCTCCACTTT,CAISGGGGRVNSPLHF
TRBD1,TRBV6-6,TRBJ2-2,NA,TGTGCCATAAAGGCCGACAGGGTTCGCACCGGGGAGCTGTTTTTT,CAIKADRVRTGELFF
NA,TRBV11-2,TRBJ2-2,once,TGTGCCAGCAGCTTGGGGGGGCCCAACACCGGGGAGCTGTTTTTT,CASSLGGPNTGELFF
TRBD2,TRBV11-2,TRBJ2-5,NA,TGTGCCAGCAGCTACGGGACTAGTGGCAAAGAGACCCAGTACTTC,CASSYGTSGKETQYF
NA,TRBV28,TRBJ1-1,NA,TGTGCCAGCAGTAGCAATGGGGCTGAGGCTGAAGCTTTCTTT,CASSSNGAEAEAFF
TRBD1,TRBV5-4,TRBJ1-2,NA,TGTGCCAGCAGGACCGAGGGGGCTCAAGTTAATGGCTACACCTTC,CASRTEGAQVNGYTF
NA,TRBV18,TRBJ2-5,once,TGTGCCAGCTCACAGGGGCTACAAGAGACCCAGTACTTC,CASSQGLQETQYF